These 12 T cell receptor beta chains share one sample of origin, sequenced in a study of read filtering for tumor transcriptome and immune sequencing. The library was built from 400 ng RNA with molecular barcoded adaptors for alpha/delta and beta/gamma chains. MiXCR, run by TCRdb on the reads, gives a single entry per CDR3 protein. This sample has some 120,000 distinct CDR3 sequences, with 10% to 15% found just once. The sample taken for sequencing was a population of CD138-negative cells sorted from bone marrow. The receptors originated from a donor at least 40 years old with multiple myeloma.

J is TRBJ1-3 and V is TRBV28; D is undetermined. V was clipped by 8 bases and J by 2 bases, with 4 bases between them. Germline V gene sequence: CDR1 MDHEN, CDR2 SYDVKM. This CDR3 is built from 11 residues. In DNA form, the CDR3 reads TGTGCCAGCCATACTGGAAACACCATATATTTT. It yields the protein CASHTGNTIYF.

This clonotype has only a few counts. The chain combines TRBV30 with TRBJ2-7; weak D call: TRBD2 (6 bases). The CDR3 extends over 13 amino acids. V was pared by 3 bases and J by 6 bases, with 15 bases between. The V gene's germline CDR1 is GTSNPN and CDR2 SVGIG (reference sequence). The CDR3 DNA sequence: TGTGCCTGGAGACAAACGGGGGTCGGCGAGCAGTACTTC. This codes for CAWRQTGVGEQYF.

On this clonotype: An end of the junction does not agree with germline; a read error may underlie this. The V call is TRBV20-1, the J call TRBJ1-3, with TRBD1 as a possible D gene (5 bases). From germline, CDR1 is DFQATT and CDR2 SNEGSKA (reference sequence). This CDR3 has 13 residues. CDR3 in DNA: TGCAGTGCCCCGACAGATGCTGGAAACGCCATATATTTT. It encodes CSAPTDAGNAIYF.

This clonotype has ten or more counts. In nucleotides, the CDR3 is TGCAGCGGAACCACTAGCGGTTACACAGATACGCAGTATTTT. It specifies CSGTTSGYTDTQYF. The chain recombines TRBV29-1 with TRBJ2-3, with 8 bases that match TRBD2. This CDR3 has 14 amino acids. Germline V CDR1 and CDR2: SQVTM, ANQGSEA. The V gene end was trimmed by 7 bases and the J gene end by 2 bases; junction bases not matched to a gene: 8.

This clonotype was counted at least ten times. The chain uses TRBV6-5 and TRBJ2-6; 9 bases align to TRBD1. V shed 4 bases and J 1 base; nucleotides not matched to a gene: 8. Per the germline V gene, CDR1 is MNHEY and CDR2 is SVGAGI. There are 18 residues in the CDR3. The CDR3 is CASSSNRGRTSGANVLTF. The DNA for the CDR3 is TGTGCCAGCAGTTCAAACAGGGGGCGAACTTCTGGGGCCAACGTCCTGACTTTC.

The chain recombines TRBV7-2 with TRBJ1-5; 7 nucleotides align to TRBD1. This CDR3 is built from 16 residues. The germline CDR1 and CDR2 sequences are SGHTA and FQGNSA. J gave up 7 bases and V 5 bases, and 14 bases lay outside the gene matches. The CDR3 nucleotides are TGTGCCAGCAGCCTAGGCGGAGGGGGCGCCGGCCAGCCCCAGCATTTT. This gives the protein CASSLGGGGAGQPQHF.

On this clonotype itself: This may arise from a read error, as a much more abundant clone is one base away. This chain connects TRBV12-3 or TRBV12-4 to TRBJ2-1, with D tentatively TRBD1 (6 bases). The CDR3 has 16 residues. CDR3 sequence (DNA): TGTGCCGGCATCTTAACCGGGACACAGCCATACAGTGAGCAGTTCTTC. Its protein is CAGILTGTQPYSEQFF.

This clonotype was counted at least ten times. The chain uses TRBV12-3 or TRBV12-4 and TRBJ2-5; 10 bases match TRBD1. The CDR3 covers 16 residues. V dropped 2 bases and J dropped 5; count of bases not matched to a gene: 8. The CDR3 reads CASSLWGQGSAETQYF. The CDR3 bases are TGTGCCAGCAGTTTATGGGGACAGGGGAGCGCGGAGACCCAGTACTTC.

The rearrangement joins TRBV6-1 to TRBJ2-5; tentatively, D is TRBD2 (6 bases). The CDR3 is made up of 14 amino acids. V lost 8 bases, J lost 1 base, and 14 bases lay in between. Germline loops: CDR1 MNHNS, CDR2 SASEGT. In DNA form, the CDR3 reads TGTGCCAGCCAGCGGGCGTGGGGCCAAGAGACCCAGTACTTC. Translation gives CASQRAWGQETQYF.

In its sample, this clonotype was seen many times. The CDR3 protein is CASSYSGRAGYEQYF. Here the CDR3 DNA reads TGTGCCAGCAGCTACAGTGGGAGGGCCGGATACGAGCAGTACTTC. V usage is TRBV7-2 and J usage is TRBJ2-7; TRBD2 matches 7 bases. The CDR3 is 15 residues long. The V gene end was trimmed by 4 bases and the J gene end by 4 bases; junction bases not matched to a gene: 10. CDR1 is SGHTA and CDR2 is FQGNSA in the germline V gene. Variable domain in full (rest from reference TRBV7-2 and TRBJ2-7): GAGVSQSPSNKVTEKGKDVELRCDPISGHTALYWYRQSLGQGLEFLIYFQGNSAPDKSGLPSDRFSAERTGGSVSTLTIQRTQQEDSAVYLCASSYSGRAGYEQYFGPGTRLTVT.

This clonotype occurred a few times. The chain links TRBV25-1 to TRBJ2-5, with 10 nucleotides matching TRBD1. The germline V gene has CDR1 MGHDK and CDR2 SYGVNS. The CDR3 has 15 amino acids. J lost 4 bases, V lost 4 bases, and 6 bases had no gene match. As DNA, the CDR3 is TGTGCCAGCAGTGTCGGACAGGGGGTAGGAGAGACCCAGTACTTC. It encodes CASSVGQGVGETQYF.

The chain combines TRBV7-9 with TRBJ2-1; D is unresolved. This CDR3 has 11 residues. V was clipped by 9 bases and J by 2 bases, with 5 bases between them. The germline CDR1 and CDR2 sequences are SEHNR and FQNEAQ (reference sequence). The CDR3, as DNA: TGTGCCAGTAATACCTACAATGAGCAGTTCTTC. This codes for CASNTYNEQFF. Using reference TRBV7-9 and TRBJ2-1 for the parts outside the CDR3, the full variable domain is DTGVSQNPRHKITKRGQNVTFRCDPISEHNRLYWYRQTLGQGPEFLTYFQNEAQLEKSRLLSDRFSAERPKGSFSTLEIQRTEQGDSAMYLCASNTYNEQFFGPGTRLTVL.